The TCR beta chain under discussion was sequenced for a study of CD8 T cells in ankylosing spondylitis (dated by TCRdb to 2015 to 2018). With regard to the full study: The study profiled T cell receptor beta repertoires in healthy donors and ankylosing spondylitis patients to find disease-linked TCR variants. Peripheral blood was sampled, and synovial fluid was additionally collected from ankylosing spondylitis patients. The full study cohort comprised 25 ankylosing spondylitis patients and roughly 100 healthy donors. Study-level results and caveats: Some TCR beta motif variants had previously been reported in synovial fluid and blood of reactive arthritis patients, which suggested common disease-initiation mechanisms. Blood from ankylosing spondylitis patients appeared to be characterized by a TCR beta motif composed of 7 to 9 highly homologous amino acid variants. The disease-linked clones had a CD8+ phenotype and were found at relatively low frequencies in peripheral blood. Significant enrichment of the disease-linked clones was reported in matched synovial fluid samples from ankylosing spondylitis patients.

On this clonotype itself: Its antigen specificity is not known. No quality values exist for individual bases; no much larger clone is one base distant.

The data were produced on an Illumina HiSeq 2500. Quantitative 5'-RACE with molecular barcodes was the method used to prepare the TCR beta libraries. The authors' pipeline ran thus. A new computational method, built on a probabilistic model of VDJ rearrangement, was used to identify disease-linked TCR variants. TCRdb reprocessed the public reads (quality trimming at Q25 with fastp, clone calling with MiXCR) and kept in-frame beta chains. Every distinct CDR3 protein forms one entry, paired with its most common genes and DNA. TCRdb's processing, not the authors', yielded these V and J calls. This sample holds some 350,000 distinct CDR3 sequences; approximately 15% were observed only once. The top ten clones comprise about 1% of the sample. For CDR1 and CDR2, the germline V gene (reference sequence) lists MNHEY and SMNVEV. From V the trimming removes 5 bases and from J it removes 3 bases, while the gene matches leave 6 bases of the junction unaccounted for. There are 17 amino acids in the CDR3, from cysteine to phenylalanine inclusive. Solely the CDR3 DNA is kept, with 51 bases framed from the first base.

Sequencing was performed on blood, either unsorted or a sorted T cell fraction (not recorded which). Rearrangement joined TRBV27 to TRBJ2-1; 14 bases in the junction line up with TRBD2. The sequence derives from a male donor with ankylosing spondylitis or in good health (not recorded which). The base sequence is TGTGCCAGCAGTCCGCGACTAGCGGGAGGGAACTACAATGAGCAGTTCTTC. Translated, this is CASSPRLAGGNYNEQFF.